The 3 T cell receptor beta chains below all came from one sample that was sequenced in a study of post-analysis software for immune sequencing data. Overall study results and limits: TRBV5-6, TRBV5-1 and TRBV20-1 were among roughly five TRBV segments more frequent in patients than controls.

Unique molecular identifiers had been added to the TCR beta cDNA libraries. MiXCR, run by TCRdb on the PCR reads, gives a single entry per CDR3 protein. In the table there are roughly 540,000 distinct CDR3 sequences, about a third of which are singletons. Antigens for these TCRs are unknown. The specimen sequenced was blood. The receptors stem from a girl between 2 and 17 years old with multiple sclerosis.

This clonotype was seen a handful of times. The CDR3 bases are TGTGCCAGCAGCCAAGATCGGCGGGGGGGACTCACAGATACGCAGTATTTT. It codes for CASSQDRRGGLTDTQYF. The V call is TRBV4-2, the J call TRBJ2-3; TRBD2 matches 9 bases. The CDR3 runs 17 residues. Losses at the gene ends were 0 bases for V and 2 bases for J; bases not matched to a gene: 6. From germline, CDR1 is LGHNA and CDR2 YNFKEQ.

This chain connects TRBV20-1 to TRBJ2-1; TRBD2 agrees at 9 bases. With V trimmed by 2 bases and J by 6 bases, 5 bases remained unmatched. CDR1 and CDR2 (germline): DFQATT, SNEGSKA (reference sequence). CDR3 length equals 14 residues. The DNA for the CDR3 is TGCAGTGCTAGACTAGCGGGGAGGCCCAATGAGCAGTTCTTC. Translated, it gives CSARLAGRPNEQFF.

This clonotype was detected a few times. The chain has TRBV6-2 or TRBV6-3 and TRBJ1-2; D is uncertain. The CDR3 is made up of 13 amino acids. The V gene lost 5 bases and the J gene lost 6 bases, with 13 bases spanning the gap. The V gene's germline CDR1 is MNHEY and CDR2 SVGEGT. The CDR3 region is CASSNRQVHGYTF. CDR3 DNA sequence: TGTGCCAGCAGTAATCGACAAGTCCATGGCTACACCTTC.